These 27 T cell receptor beta chains were sequenced from one sample in a study of CD8+CD57+ T cells in acquired aplastic anemia. Patients chosen for sequencing had shown CD8+CD57+ cell expansion by flow cytometry. Genomic DNA templated the TCR beta VDJ and CDR3 profiling. TCRdb re-derived calls from the reads in MiXCR, one entry per CDR3 protein. The sample shows approximately 150,000 distinct CDR3 sequences, roughly 45% of them seen only once. Sequenced: sorted CD4+, CD8+, or CD8+CD57+ T cells (not recorded which) from PBMCs. Receptors originate from a human donor with aplastic anemia.

The rearrangement links TRBV15 to TRBJ2-7; 7 nucleotides align to TRBD1. Trimming removed 3 bases from V and 1 base from J; junction bases left unmatched: 6. The germline gives CDR1 LNHNV, CDR2 YYDKDF (reference sequence). The CDR3 is 15 amino acids. In nucleotides, the CDR3 is TGTGCCACCAGCAGCACAGGGGCAAGGTCCTACGAGCAGTACTTC. Translated, it gives CATSSTGARSYEQYF.

V is TRBV24-1 and J is TRBJ2-5; unclear D gene. Looked up from germline, CDR1 is KGHDR and CDR2 is SFDVKD. Trimming removed 2 bases at V and 2 bases at J, with 8 bases between. This CDR3 comprises 14 residues. As DNA, the CDR3 is TGTGCCACCAGTGATTACCGGGTTCAAGAGACCCAGTACTTC. Translating it yields CATSDYRVQETQYF.

The rearrangement joins TRBV7-2 to TRBJ2-6; D remains unclear. Deletions cut 5 bases from V and 16 bases from J, with 6 bases between. Germline V lookup: CDR1 SGHTA, CDR2 FQGNSA. This CDR3 comprises 9 residues. The CDR3 sequence is CASSPELTF. In DNA, the CDR3 is TGTGCCAGCAGCCCCGAACTGACTTTC.

The J gene is TRBJ2-3, the V gene TRBV7-9, with D maybe TRBD1 (5 bases). CDR1 is SEHNR and CDR2 is FQNEAQ in the germline V gene (reference sequence). The germline V and J ends were trimmed by 5 bases and 7 bases, with 10 bases remaining between them. This CDR3 region has 12 residues. The CDR3 region is CASSQGVYTQYF. The DNA of the CDR3 is TGTGCCAGCAGCCAAGGGGTGTATACGCAGTATTTT.

Notes on this clonotype: One end of the junction is discordant with germline, which a read error may explain. The J gene is TRBJ2-5, the V gene TRBV7-3; D is uncertain. The CDR3 length is 12 residues. Per germline, CDR1 SGHTA and CDR2 FQGTGA. The chain's CDR3 is CASSPTQETQYF. DNA for the CDR3: TGCGCCAGCAGCCCAACCCAAGAGACCCAGTACTTC.

In its sample, this clonotype was seen many times. This rearrangement joins TRBV19 to TRBJ2-3, with D hard to call. Germline lookup yields CDR1 LNHDA and CDR2 SQIVND (reference sequence). V was cut by 5 bases and J by 1 base, with 19 bases left in between. The CDR3 contains 17 residues. As DNA, the CDR3 is TGTGCCAGTAGTCCCTCCCCCAGCCTGTGGGGCACAGATACGCAGTATTTT. It codes for CASSPSPSLWGTDTQYF.

The genes are TRBV29-1 and TRBJ2-1; the D gene is possibly TRBD1 (6 bases). V lost 6 bases to trimming and J lost 2 bases, with 14 bases between them. CDR1 is SQVTM and CDR2 is ANQGSEA in the germline V gene. The CDR3 covers 14 residues. The CDR3 reads CSVGQLTAYNEQFF. The CDR3 DNA reads TGCAGCGTGGGACAACTTACCGCCTACAATGAGCAGTTCTTC.

Points on this clonotype: The junction differs from germline at one of its ends, possibly a read error. J is TRBJ1-4 and V is TRBV2; 10 bases agree with TRBD1. The CDR3 is 14 residues long. Looked up from germline, CDR1 is SNHLY and CDR2 is FYNNEI. CDR3 coding DNA: TGTGCCAGCAGAGAAGGACAGGGGGGTGAAAAACTGTTTTTT. This translates into CASREGQGGEKLFF.

The chain couples TRBV24-1 to TRBJ1-1; D is perhaps TRBD1 (6 bases). CDR1 is KGHDR, CDR2 SFDVKD, per germline. V was trimmed by 1 base and J by 6 bases, leaving 8 bases between them. The CDR3 length is 13 residues. This CDR3 reads CATSDFTGSEAFF. The DNA of the CDR3 is TGTGCCACCAGTGATTTTACAGGGTCTGAAGCTTTCTTT.

The chain joins TRBV7-2 to TRBJ2-7; D perhaps matches TRBD1 (7 bases). V lost 5 bases and J lost 4, with 18 bases in between. CDR3 size: 15 residues. Germline values: CDR1 SGHTA, CDR2 FQGNSA. For the CDR3, the DNA is TGTGCCAGCAGCCGGCGGGGACAGCGAACGTACGAGCAGTACGTC. It encodes CASSRRGQRTYEQYV.

This clonotype was picked up many times. V and J are TRBV12-3 or TRBV12-4 and TRBJ2-5; possibly TRBD2 for D (6 bases). The CDR3 loop spans 14 amino acids. Trimming shortened V by 6 bases and J by 5 bases, and 16 bases separated the two germline ends. The CDR3 spells CASSRGTGGETQYF. The CDR3 DNA sequence: TGTGCCAGCAGCCGCGGGACTGGCGGGGAGACCCAGTACTTC.

CDR3 DNA: TGTGCCACCAGTGATCTCTACGAGCAGTACTTC. Its translation: CATSDLYEQYF. The J gene is TRBJ2-7, the V gene TRBV24-1; D ambiguous. Looked up from germline, CDR1 is KGHDR and CDR2 is SFDVKD. CDR3 length: 11 amino acids. V was pared by 3 bases and J by 3 bases, with 2 bases between.

This chain links TRBV29-1 with TRBJ2-5; 12 bases match TRBD1. Trimming cost V 1 base and J 5 bases; bases outside gene matches: 8. Germline lookup yields CDR1 SQVTM and CDR2 ANQGSEA. The CDR3 loop spans 16 amino acids. This CDR3 is CSVEGRDRGRSETQYF. DNA of the CDR3: TGCAGCGTTGAAGGTCGGGACAGGGGGCGGTCGGAGACCCAGTACTTC.

This clonotype came up a few times. It may be a read error: a sequence one base away is much more abundant. This chain links TRBV7-2 with TRBJ2-5; a possible D gene is TRBD1 (7 bases). The CDR3 runs to 15 residues. Per the germline V gene, CDR1 is SGHTA and CDR2 is FQGNSA. For the CDR3, the DNA is TGTGCCGGCAGCGCACCAGGGGGGATCCAAGAGACCCAGTACTTC. Protein: CAGSAPGGIQETQYF.

V usage is TRBV4-2 and J usage is TRBJ1-3; maybe TRBD1 (5 bases). Germline V gives CDR1 LGHNA, CDR2 YNFKEQ. The CDR3 length is 17 residues. The ends were cut back, 4 bases at V and 3 bases at J, with 19 bases in the middle. The CDR3 reads CASSRGLAGWFGNTIYF. CDR3 DNA sequence: TGTGCCAGCAGCCGGGGACTAGCGGGCTGGTTTGGAAACACCATATATTTT.

This clonotype has a handful of counts. This chain uses TRBV6-5 with TRBJ2-1, with D perhaps matching TRBD2 (5 bases). Deletions cut 0 bases from V and 12 bases from J, with 18 bases between. This CDR3 is built from 15 residues. From germline, CDR1 is MNHEY and CDR2 SVGAGI. The CDR3 DNA is TGTGCCAGCAGTTACTCGCAAGGCCAAGGCGAGGGGCAGTTCTTC. As protein: CASSYSQGQGEGQFF.

V gene TRBV6-1 combines with J gene TRBJ2-1; possibly TRBD2 for D (6 bases). V shed 6 bases and J shed 2 bases, with 11 bases lying between them. There are 14 residues in the CDR3. The germline gives CDR1 MNHNS, CDR2 SASEGT. The CDR3 sequence is CASRRGGTYNEQFF. CDR3 in DNA: TGTGCCAGCAGAAGGGGCGGGACCTACAATGAGCAGTTCTTC.

In this sample, this clonotype turned up many times. The chain links TRBV19 to TRBJ2-3; D not resolved. Germline V gene sequence: CDR1 LNHDA, CDR2 SQIVND (reference sequence). V was pared by 6 bases and J by 0 bases, with 10 bases between. This CDR3 has 14 amino acids. CDR3 DNA sequence: TGTGCCAGTAGAACGGTGGCTAGCACAGATACGCAGTATTTT. Encoded protein: CASRTVASTDTQYF.

Worth noting for this clonotype: At one boundary the junction diverges from the germline segment, which might be a read error. The CDR3 nucleotides are TGCAGCGTTGCTGGGGACGGACCCTACGAGCAGTACTTC. Protein: CSVAGDGPYEQYF. The chain is built from TRBV7-8 and TRBJ2-7; D possibly uses TRBD1 or TRBD2 (5 bases each). Germline values: CDR1 SGHVS, CDR2 FQNEAQ. The CDR3 sequence is 13 residues long.

J is TRBJ2-1 and V is TRBV25-1; 8 positions match TRBD1. Germline loops: CDR1 MGHDK, CDR2 SYGVNS. There are 14 residues in the CDR3. V shed 7 bases, J shed 7 bases, and the junction held 9 bases outside the gene matches. The CDR3 region is CASNRGQGTNEQFF. In DNA form, the CDR3 reads TGTGCCAGCAATCGAGGACAGGGAACGAATGAGCAGTTCTTC. Full variable domain (remainder filled in from reference TRBV25-1 and TRBJ2-1): EADIYQTPRYLVIGTGKKITLECSQTMGHDKMYWYQQDPGMELHLIHYSYGVNSTEKGDLSSESTVSRIRTEHFPLTLESARPSHTSQYLCASNRGQGTNEQFFGPGTRLTVL.

V and J are TRBV29-1 and TRBJ1-1; no firm D call. Germline V gene sequence: CDR1 SQVTM, CDR2 ANQGSEA. The germline V and J ends were trimmed by 6 bases and 4 bases, with 9 bases remaining between them. The CDR3 is made up of 11 amino acids. The CDR3 bases are TGCAGCGTGGATACGGGCACTGAAGCTTTCTTT. Its translation: CSVDTGTEAFF.

There are a few counts of this clonotype. The chain employs TRBV20-1 and TRBJ1-2; TRBD1 matches at 7 bases. V trimming: 2 bases; J trimming: 3 bases; junction bases outside the gene matches: 6. From germline, CDR1 is DFQATT and CDR2 SNEGSKA (reference sequence). CDR3 length equals 14 residues. As DNA, the CDR3 is TGCAGTGCTAGACCCACCGACAGGGACTATGGCTACACCTTC. Translating gives CSARPTDRDYGYTF.

This chain uses TRBV20-1 with TRBJ2-7, with 8 bases fitting TRBD1. Germline-derived CDR1 and CDR2 are DFQATT and SNEGSKA (reference sequence). Trimming cost V 5 bases and J 3 bases; bases outside gene matches: 3. CDR3 length: 12 amino acids. In DNA, the CDR3 is TGCAGTGCTTACGGACAGGGCTACGAGCAGTACTTC. It translates to CSAYGQGYEQYF.

This clonotype was seen more than once but under ten times. A much larger clone is a single base away; this may be a read error. The V call is TRBV20-1, the J call TRBJ1-2, with 10 bases aligning to TRBD1. This CDR3 spans 14 amino acids. Germline lookup yields CDR1 DFQATT and CDR2 SNEGSKA (reference sequence). The CDR3 bases are TGCAGGGCCCGGAAAGGACAGGGGGAGGGGGGCTACACCTTC. Translated, it gives CRARKGQGEGGYTF.

The J gene is TRBJ2-2, the V gene TRBV19; D gene uncertain. This CDR3 comprises 15 residues. Looked up from germline, CDR1 is LNHDA and CDR2 is SQIVND (reference sequence). With 1 base removed from V and 4 bases from J, the gap between germline ends came to 10 bases. The CDR3: CASSIVGSVTGELFF. In DNA, the CDR3 is TGTGCCAGTAGTATAGTGGGGTCGGTCACCGGGGAGCTGTTTTTT.

This clonotype was counted only a few times. This may be a read error: a much more frequent sequence differs by one nucleotide. CDR3 amino acids: CSTRTGGEKLFF. The CDR3 nucleotides are TGCAGTACCCGGACAGGGGGCGAAAAACTGTTTTTT. The rearrangement uses TRBV20-1 and TRBJ1-4, with 11 positions matching TRBD1. After removal of 8 bases from V and 8 bases from J, the junction contained 4 bases not matched to a gene. This CDR3 contains 12 residues. Germline-derived CDR1 and CDR2 are DFQATT and SNEGSKA (reference sequence).

About this clonotype: At one boundary the junction diverges from the germline segment, which might be a read error. The V and J genes are TRBV10-3 and TRBJ2-2; D is undetermined. Germline V gene data show CDR1 as ENHRY and CDR2 as SYGVKD. The CDR3 totals 15 residues. Here the CDR3 DNA reads TGCGCCATCAGTGAGTCCGGTCAGAACACCAGGGAGCTGTTTTTT. This encodes CAISESGQNTRELFF.